The T cell receptor (beta chain) under discussion was sequenced for a study of CD8+CD57+ T cells in acquired aplastic anemia. Turning to the study itself: An average of roughly 10 million reads for CD4+ cells was obtained from healthy donors.

Study findings and constraints: Comparison of patients with controls identified around 30 shared CD8+ CDR3 sequences. Patients were compared with controls for CD8+ Simpson's diversity, and no significant difference emerged.

Genomic DNA provided the template from which TCR beta VDJ and CDR3 profiles were obtained. Each CDR3 protein is one row after TCRdb ran MiXCR on the reads. The table records 180,000 or so distinct CDR3 sequences, 40% to 55% of them present only once. Trimming took off 0 bases at V and 2 bases at J, with 9 bases between the two ends. Germline V gene sequence: CDR1 SGHRS, CDR2 YFSETQ. CDR3 length: 15 residues. There are a few counts of this clonotype. The antigen is undetermined. The clonotype comes from a human donor in good health. The chain uses TRBV5-1 and TRBJ2-1; D is unclear. Sequenced input: sorted CD4+, CD8+, or CD8+CD57+ T cells (not recorded which) from PBMCs. The CDR3 DNA reads as TGCGCCAGCAGCTTGGGCGGAAGCACCTACAATGAGCAGTTCTTC. Amino acid sequence: CASSLGGSTYNEQFF.